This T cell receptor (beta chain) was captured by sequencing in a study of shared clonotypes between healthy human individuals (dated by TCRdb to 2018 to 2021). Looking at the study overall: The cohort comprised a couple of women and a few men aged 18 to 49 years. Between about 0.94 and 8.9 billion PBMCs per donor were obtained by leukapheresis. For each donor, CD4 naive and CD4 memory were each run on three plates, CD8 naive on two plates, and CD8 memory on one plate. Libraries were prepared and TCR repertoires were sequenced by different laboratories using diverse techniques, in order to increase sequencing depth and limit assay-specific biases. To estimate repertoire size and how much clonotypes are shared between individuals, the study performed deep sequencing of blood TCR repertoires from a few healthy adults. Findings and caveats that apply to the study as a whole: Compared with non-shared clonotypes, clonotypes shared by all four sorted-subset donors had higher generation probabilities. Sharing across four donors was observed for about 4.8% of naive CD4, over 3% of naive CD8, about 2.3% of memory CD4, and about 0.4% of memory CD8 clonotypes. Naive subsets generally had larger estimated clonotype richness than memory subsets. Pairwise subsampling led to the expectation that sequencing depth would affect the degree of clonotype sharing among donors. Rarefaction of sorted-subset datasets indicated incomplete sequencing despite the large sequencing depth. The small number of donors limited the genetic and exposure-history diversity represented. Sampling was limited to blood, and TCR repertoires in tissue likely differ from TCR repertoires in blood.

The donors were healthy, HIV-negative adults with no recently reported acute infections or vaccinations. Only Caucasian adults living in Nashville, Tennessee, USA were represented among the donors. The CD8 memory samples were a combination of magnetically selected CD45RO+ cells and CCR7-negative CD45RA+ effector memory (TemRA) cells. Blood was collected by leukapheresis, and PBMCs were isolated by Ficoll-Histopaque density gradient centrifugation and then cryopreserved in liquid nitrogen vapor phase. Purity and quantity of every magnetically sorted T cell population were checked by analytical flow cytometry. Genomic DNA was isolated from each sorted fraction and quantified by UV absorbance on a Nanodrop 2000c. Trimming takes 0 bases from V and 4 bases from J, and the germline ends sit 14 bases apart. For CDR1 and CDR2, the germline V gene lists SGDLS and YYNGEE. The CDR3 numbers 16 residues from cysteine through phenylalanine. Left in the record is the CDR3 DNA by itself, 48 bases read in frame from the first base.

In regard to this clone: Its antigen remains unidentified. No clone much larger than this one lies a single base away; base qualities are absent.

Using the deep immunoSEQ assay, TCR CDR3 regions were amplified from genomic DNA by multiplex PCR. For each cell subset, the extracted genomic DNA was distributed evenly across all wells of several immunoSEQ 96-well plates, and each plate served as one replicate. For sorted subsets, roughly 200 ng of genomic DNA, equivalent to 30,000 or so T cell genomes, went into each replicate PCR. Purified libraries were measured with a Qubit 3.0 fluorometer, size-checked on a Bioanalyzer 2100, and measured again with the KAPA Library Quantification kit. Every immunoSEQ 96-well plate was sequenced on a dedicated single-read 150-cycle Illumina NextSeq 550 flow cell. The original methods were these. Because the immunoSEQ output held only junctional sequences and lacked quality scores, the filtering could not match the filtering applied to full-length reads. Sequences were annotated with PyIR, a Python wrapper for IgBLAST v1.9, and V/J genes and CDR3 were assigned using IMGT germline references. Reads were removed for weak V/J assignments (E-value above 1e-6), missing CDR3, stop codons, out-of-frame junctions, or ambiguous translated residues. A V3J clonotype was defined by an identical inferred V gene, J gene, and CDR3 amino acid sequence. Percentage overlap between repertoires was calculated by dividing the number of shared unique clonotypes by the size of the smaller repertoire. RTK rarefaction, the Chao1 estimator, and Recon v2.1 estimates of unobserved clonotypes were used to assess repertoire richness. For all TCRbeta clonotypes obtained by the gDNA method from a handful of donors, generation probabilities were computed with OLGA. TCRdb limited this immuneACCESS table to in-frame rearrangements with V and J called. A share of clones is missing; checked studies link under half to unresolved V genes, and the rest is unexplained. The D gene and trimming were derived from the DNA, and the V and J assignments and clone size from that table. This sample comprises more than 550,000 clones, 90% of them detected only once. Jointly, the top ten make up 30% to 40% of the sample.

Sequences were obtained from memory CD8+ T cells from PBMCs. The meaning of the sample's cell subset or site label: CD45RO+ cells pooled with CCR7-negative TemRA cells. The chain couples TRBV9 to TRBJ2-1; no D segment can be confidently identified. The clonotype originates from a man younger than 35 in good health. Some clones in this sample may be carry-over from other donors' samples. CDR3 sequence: CASSVVSRAGYNEQFF. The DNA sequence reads TGTGCCAGCAGCGTAGTTTCCCGGGCCGGATACAATGAGCAGTTCTTC.